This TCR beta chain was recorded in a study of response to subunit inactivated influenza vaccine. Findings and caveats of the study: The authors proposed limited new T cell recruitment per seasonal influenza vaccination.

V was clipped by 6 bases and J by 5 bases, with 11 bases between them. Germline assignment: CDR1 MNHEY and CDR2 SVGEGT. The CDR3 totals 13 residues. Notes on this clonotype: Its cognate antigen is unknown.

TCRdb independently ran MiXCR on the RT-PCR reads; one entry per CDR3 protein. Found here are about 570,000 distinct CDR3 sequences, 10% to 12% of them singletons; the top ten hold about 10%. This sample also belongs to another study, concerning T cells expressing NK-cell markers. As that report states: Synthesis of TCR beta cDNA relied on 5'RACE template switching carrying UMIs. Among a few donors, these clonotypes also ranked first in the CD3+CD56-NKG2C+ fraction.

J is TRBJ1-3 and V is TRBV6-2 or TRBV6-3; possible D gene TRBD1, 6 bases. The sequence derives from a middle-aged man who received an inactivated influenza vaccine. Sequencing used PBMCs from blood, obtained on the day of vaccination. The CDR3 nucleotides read TGTGCCAGCAGATCGACAGGACGAAACACCATATATTTT. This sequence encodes CASRSTGRNTIYF.